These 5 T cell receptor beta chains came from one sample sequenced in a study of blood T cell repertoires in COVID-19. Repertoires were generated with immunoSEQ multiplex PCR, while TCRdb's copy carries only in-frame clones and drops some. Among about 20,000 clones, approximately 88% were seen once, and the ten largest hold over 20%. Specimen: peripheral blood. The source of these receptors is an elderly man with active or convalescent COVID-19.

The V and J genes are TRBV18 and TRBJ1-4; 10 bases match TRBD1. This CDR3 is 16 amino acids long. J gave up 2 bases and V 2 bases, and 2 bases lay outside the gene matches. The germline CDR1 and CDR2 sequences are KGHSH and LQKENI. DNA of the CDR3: TGTGCCAGCTCACCAATGACAGGGGGCACTAATGAAAAACTGTTTTTT. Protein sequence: CASSPMTGGTNEKLFF.

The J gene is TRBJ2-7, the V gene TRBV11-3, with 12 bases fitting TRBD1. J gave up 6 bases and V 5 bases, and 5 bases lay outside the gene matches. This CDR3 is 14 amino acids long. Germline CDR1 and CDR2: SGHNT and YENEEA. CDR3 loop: CASSGTGGRSEQYF. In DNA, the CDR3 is TGTGCCAGCAGCGGGACAGGGGGCAGATCCGAGCAGTACTTC.

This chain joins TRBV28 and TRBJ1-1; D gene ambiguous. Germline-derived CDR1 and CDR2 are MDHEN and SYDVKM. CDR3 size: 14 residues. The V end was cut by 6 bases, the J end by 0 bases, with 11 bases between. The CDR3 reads CASRLAGVNTEAFF. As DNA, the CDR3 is TGTGCCAGCAGACTAGCCGGGGTGAACACTGAAGCTTTCTTT. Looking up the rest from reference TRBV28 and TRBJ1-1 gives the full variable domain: DVKVTQSSRYLVKRTGEKVFLECVQDMDHENMFWYRQDPGLGLRLIYFSYDVKMKEKGDIPEGYSVSREKKERFSLILESASTNQTSMYLCASRLAGVNTEAFFGQGTRLTVV.

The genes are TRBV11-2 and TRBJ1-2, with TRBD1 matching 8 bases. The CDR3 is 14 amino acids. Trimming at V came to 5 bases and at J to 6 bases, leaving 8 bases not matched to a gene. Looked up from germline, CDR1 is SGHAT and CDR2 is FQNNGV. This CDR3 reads CASSTRRQGNGYTF. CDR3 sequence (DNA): TGTGCCAGCAGCACCCGACGACAGGGGAATGGCTACACCTTC.

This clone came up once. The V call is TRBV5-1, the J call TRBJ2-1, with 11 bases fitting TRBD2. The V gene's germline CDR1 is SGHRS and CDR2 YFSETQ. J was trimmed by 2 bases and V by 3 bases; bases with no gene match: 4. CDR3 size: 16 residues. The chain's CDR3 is CASSYGTSGTYNEQFF. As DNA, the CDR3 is TGCGCCAGCAGCTACGGGACTAGCGGTACCTACAATGAGCAGTTCTTC.